The subject of this entry is one T cell receptor (beta chain). The CDR3 totals 15 residues. Trimming cost V 1 base and J 2 bases, with 11 bases left between them. Germline assignment: CDR1 SGHNT and CDR2 YENEEA. Original processing methods: Estimated nucleated cell counts came from reference gene primer amplification. The repertoire was sequenced with immunoSEQ multiplex PCR; TCRdb's copy has only in-frame clones and lacks some. V, J and clone size are those of that table, while D and trimming were read from the DNA. The repertoire has about 240,000 clones, roughly 86% of them found once; the top ten carry around 4%. This specimen comes from a study of blood T cell repertoires in COVID-19. The overall study: Sites across the United States, Italy and Spain contributed samples from acute and convalescent COVID-19. T cells, B-cell-depleted T cells, or PBMCs supplied cDNA or gDNA.

V is TRBV11-3 and J is TRBJ1-1; tentative D call: TRBD1 (5 bases). The receptor's source is a man aged 50-60 years with acute or convalescent COVID-19. The source material was peripheral blood. The chain's CDR3 is CASSLARGINTEAFF. DNA of the CDR3: TGTGCCAGCAGCTTAGCTCGGGGGATCAACACTGAAGCTTTCTTT.